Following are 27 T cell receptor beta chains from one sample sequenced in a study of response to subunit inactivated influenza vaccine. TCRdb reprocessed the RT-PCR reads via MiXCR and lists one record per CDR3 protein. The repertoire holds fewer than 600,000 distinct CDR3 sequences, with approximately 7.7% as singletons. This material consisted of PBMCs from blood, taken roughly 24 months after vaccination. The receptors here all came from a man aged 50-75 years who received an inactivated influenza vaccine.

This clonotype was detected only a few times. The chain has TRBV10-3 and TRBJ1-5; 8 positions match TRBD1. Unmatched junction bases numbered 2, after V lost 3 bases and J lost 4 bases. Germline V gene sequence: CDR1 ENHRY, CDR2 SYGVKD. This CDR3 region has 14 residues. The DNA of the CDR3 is TGTGCCATCAGTGAAGGGGACAGGAATCAGCCCCAGCATTTT. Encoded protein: CAISEGDRNQPQHF.

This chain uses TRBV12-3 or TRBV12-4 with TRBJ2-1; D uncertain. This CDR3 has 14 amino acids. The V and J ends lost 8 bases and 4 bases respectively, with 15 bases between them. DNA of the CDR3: TGTGCCAGCGGCCCGGGTCTGGGATACAATGAGCAGTTCTTC. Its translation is CASGPGLGYNEQFF.

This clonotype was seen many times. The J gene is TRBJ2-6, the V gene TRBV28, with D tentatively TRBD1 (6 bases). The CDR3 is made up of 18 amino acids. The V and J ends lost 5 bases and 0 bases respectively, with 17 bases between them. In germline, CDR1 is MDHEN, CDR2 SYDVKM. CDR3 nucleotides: TGTGCCAGCAGTCTCATGGGACACTATACCTCTGGGGCCAACGTCCTGACTTTC. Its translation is CASSLMGHYTSGANVLTF.

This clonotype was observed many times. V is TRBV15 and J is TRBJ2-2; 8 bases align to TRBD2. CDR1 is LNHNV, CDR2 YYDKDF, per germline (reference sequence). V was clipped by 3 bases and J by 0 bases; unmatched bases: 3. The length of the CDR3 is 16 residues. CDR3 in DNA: TGTGCCACCAGCAGGTTAGCGGGGACGAACACCGGGGAGCTGTTTTTT. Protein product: CATSRLAGTNTGELFF.

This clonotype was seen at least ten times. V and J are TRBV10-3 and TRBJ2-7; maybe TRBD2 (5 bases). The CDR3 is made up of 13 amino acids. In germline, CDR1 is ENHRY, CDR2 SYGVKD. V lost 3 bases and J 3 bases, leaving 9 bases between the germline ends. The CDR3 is CAISDRGNYEQYF. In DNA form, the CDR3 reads TGTGCCATCAGTGATCGGGGTAACTACGAGCAGTACTTC.

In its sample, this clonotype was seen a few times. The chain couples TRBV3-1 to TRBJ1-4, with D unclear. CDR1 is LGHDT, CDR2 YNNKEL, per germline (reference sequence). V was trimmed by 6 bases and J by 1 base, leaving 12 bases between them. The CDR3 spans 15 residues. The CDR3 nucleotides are TGTGCCAGCAGTCACGAACCTCAAACTAATGAAAAACTGTTTTTT. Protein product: CASSHEPQTNEKLFF. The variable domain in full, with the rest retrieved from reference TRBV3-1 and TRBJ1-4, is DTAVSQTPKYLVTQMGNDKSIKCEQNLGHDTMYWYKQDSKKFLKIMFSYNNKELIINETVPNRFSPKSPDKAHLNLHINSLELGDSAVYFCASSHEPQTNEKLFFGSGTQLSVL.

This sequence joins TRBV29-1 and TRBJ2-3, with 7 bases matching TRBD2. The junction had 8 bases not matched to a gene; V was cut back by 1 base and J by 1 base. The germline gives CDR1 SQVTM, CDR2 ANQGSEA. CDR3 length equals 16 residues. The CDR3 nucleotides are TGCAGCGTTGAAGGGACTAGGGTGGCCGGCACAGATACGCAGTATTTT. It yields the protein CSVEGTRVAGTDTQYF.

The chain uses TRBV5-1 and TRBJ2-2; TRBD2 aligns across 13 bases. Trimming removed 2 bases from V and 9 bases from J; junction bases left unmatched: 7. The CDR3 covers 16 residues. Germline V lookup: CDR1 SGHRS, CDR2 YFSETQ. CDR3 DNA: TGCGCCAGCAGCTTATCCGGGACTAGCGGGACAAGGGAGCTGTTTTTT. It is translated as CASSLSGTSGTRELFF.

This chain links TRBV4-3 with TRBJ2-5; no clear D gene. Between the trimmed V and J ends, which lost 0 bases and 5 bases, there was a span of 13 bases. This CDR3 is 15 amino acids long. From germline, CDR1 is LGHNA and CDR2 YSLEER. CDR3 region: CASSQDNGPWETQYF. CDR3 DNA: TGCGCCAGCAGCCAAGACAACGGGCCCTGGGAGACCCAGTACTTC.

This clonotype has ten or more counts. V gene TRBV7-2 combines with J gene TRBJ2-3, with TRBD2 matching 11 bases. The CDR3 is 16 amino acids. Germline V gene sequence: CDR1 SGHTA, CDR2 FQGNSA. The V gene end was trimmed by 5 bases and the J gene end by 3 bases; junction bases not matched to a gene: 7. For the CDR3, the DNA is TGTGCCAGCAGCACCATAGCGGGAGGGTGGACAGATACGCAGTATTTT. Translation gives CASSTIAGGWTDTQYF. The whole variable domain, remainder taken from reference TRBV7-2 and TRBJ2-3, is GAGVSQSPSNKVTEKGKDVELRCDPISGHTALYWYRQSLGQGLEFLIYFQGNSAPDKSGLPSDRFSAERTGGSVSTLTIQRTQQEDSAVYLCASSTIAGGWTDTQYFGPGTRLTVL.

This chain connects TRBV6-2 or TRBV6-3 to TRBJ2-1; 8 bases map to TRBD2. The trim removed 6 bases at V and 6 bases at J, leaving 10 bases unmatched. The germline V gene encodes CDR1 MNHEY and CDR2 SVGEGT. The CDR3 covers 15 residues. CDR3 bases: TGTGCCAGCAGCCCGCCGAACGGGGGGGGCAATGAGCAGTTCTTC. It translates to CASSPPNGGGNEQFF.

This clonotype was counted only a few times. The chain's CDR3 is CSALGGANLFLPYEQYF. The CDR3 DNA follows: TGCAGTGCTCTAGGGGGGGCTAACCTATTCCTTCCCTACGAGCAGTACTTC. V gene TRBV20-1 combines with J gene TRBJ2-7, with D possibly TRBD2 on 7 matching bases. The CDR3 is made up of 17 amino acids. From germline, CDR1 is DFQATT and CDR2 SNEGSKA (reference sequence). V shed 5 bases and J shed 2 bases, with 25 bases lying between them.

CDR3 loop: CASRPRRDRGLFYSGNTIYF. CDR3 coding DNA: TGTGCCAGCAGACCCCGGCGGGACAGGGGACTTTTCTACTCTGGAAACACCATATATTTT. The chain links TRBV12-3 or TRBV12-4 to TRBJ1-3; 10 bases are a match to TRBD1. The V and J ends lost 6 bases and 0 bases, in that order; junction bases with no gene match: 17. CDR3 length: 20 residues.

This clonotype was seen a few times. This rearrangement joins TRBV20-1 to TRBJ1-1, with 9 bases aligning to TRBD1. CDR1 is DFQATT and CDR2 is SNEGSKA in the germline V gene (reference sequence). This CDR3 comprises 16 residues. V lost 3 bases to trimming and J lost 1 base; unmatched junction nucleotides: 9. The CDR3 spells CSARYRDRVRNTEAFF. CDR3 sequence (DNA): TGCAGTGCTAGGTACCGGGACAGGGTAAGGAACACTGAAGCTTTCTTT.

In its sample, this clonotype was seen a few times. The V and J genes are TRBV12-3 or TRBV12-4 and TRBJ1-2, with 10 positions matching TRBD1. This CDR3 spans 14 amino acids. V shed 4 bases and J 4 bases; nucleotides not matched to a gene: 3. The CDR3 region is CASSSTGGGYGYTF. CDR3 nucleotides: TGTGCCAGCAGTTCGACAGGGGGCGGCTATGGCTACACCTTC.

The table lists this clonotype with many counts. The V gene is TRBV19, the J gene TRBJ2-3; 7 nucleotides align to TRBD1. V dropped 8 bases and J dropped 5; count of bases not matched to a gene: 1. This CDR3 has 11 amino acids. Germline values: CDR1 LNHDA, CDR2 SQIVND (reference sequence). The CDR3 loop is CASRQGDTQYF. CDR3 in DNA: TGTGCCAGTCGACAGGGAGATACGCAGTATTTT.

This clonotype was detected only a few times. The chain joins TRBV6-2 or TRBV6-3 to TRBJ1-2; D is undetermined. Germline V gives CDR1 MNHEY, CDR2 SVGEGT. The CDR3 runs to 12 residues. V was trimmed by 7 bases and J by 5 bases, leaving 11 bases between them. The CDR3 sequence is CASTNQPYGYTF. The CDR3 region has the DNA TGTGCCAGCACCAACCAGCCTTATGGCTACACCTTC.

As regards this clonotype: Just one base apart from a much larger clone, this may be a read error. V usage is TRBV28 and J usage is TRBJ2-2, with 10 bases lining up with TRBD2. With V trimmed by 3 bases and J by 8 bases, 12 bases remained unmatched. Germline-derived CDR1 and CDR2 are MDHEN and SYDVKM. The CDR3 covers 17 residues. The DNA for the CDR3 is TGTGCCAGCAGTTTGCTAGCGGGAGCGCCCTACGGTGGGGAGCTGTTTTTT. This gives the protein CASSLLAGAPYGGELFF.

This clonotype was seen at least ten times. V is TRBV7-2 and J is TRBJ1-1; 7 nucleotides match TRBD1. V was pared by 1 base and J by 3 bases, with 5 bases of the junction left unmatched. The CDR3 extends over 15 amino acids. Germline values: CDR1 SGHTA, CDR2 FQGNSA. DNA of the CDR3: TGTGCCAGCAGCTTAGTGGCAGGGGGGGACACTGAAGCTTTCTTT. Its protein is CASSLVAGGDTEAFF.

CDR3 sequence (DNA): TGTGCCAGCAGTTACCGGACAACATCCGAGAGGTACTTC. Its translation: CASSYRTTSERYF. V is TRBV6-2 or TRBV6-3 and J is TRBJ2-4; TRBD1 is a possible D gene (5 bases). V was trimmed by 2 bases and J by 15 bases, leaving 17 bases between them. This CDR3 contains 13 residues. The germline gives CDR1 MNHEY, CDR2 SVGEGT.

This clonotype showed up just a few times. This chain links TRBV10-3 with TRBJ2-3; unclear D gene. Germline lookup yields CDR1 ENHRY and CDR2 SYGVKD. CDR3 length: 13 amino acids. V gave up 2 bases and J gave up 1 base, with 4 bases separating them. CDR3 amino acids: CAISERRTDTQYF. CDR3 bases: TGTGCCATCAGTGAGCGTCGCACAGATACGCAGTATTTT.

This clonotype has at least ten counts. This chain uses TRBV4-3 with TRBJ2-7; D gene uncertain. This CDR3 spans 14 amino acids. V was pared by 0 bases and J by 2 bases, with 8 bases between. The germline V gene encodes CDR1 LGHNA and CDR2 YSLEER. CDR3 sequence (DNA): TGCGCCAGCAGCCAAGAATCCGGAACCTACGAGCAGTACTTC. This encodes CASSQESGTYEQYF.

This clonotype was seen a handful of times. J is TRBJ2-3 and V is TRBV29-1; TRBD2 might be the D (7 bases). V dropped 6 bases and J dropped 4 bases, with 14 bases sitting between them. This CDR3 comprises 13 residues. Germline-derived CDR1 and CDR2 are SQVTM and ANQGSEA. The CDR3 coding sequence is TGCAGCGTGGGTGGGGGGGCAGCAGATACGCAGTATTTT. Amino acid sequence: CSVGGGAADTQYF.

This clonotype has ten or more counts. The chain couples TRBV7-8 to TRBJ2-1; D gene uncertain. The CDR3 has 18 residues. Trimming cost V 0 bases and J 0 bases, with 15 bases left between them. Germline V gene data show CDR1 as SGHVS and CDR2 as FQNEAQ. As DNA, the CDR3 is TGTGCCAGCAGCTTAGCTACCCTGTCCCCGAGCTCCTACAATGAGCAGTTCTTC. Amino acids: CASSLATLSPSSYNEQFF.

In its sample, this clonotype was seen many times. For the CDR3, the DNA is TGCAGTGCTAGACAGCACTCTGGGGCCAACGTCCTGACTTTC. It yields the protein CSARQHSGANVLTF. The V and J genes are TRBV20-1 and TRBJ2-6; D unresolved. This CDR3 is 14 amino acids long. CDR1 and CDR2 from the germline V gene are DFQATT and SNEGSKA (reference sequence). Deletions cut 2 bases from V and 0 bases from J, with 5 bases between.

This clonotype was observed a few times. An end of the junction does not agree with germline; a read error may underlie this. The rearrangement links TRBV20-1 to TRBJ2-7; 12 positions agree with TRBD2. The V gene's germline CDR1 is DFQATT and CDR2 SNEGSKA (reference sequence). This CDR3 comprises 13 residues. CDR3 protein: CSAIARTSGVRKF. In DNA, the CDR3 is TGCAGTGCCATAGCTAGGACTAGCGGGGTGAGAAAGTTC.

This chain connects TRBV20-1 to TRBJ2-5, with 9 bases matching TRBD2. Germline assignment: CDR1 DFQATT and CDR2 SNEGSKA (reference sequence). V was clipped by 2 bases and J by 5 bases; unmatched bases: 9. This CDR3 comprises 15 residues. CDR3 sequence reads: CSARPRTSVDETQYF. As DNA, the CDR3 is TGCAGTGCTAGACCGAGGACTAGCGTGGATGAGACCCAGTACTTC.